The 30 T cell receptor beta chains below all came from one sample that was sequenced in a study of molecular identifiers for immune sequencing clone quantification. One entry per CDR3 protein results from TCRdb running MiXCR on the PCR reads. The table has some 97,000 distinct CDR3 sequences, roughly a third seen once. Sequenced input: naive CD8+ T cells from blood, with Jurkat cell RNA spiked in. Subset described: FACS-sorted CD8+CD4-CCR7+CD45RA+ naive T cells. The receptors originated from a human donor in good health. Some libraries in this study had Jurkat cell RNA spiked in.

This clonotype has only a few counts. V gene TRBV9 combines with J gene TRBJ1-1; D possibly corresponds to TRBD1 (6 bases). Deletions cut 6 bases from V and 1 base from J, with 16 bases between. Germline V gives CDR1 SGDLS, CDR2 YYNGEE. CDR3 length: 15 residues. CDR3 sequence: CASKGTGTPNTEAFF. For the CDR3, the DNA is TGTGCCAGCAAGGGAACCGGGACACCGAACACTGAAGCTTTCTTT.

This clonotype was seen a handful of times. This chain links TRBV28 with TRBJ2-2, with D unresolved. The ends were cut back, 8 bases at V and 1 base at J, with 2 bases in the middle. This CDR3 comprises 11 residues. Germline CDR1 is MDHEN and CDR2 is SYDVKM. The CDR3: CASQNTGELFF. The CDR3 coding sequence is TGTGCCAGCCAGAACACCGGGGAGCTGTTTTTT.

The chain links TRBV3-1 to TRBJ2-7; D not resolved. The germline gives CDR1 LGHDT, CDR2 YNNKEL (reference sequence). V lost 4 bases and J lost 4, with 14 bases in between. The CDR3 has 14 residues. The CDR3 sequence: CASSPRQAGYEQYF. The CDR3 nucleotides are TGTGCCAGCAGCCCCCGGCAGGCCGGGTACGAGCAGTACTTC.

The genes are TRBV13 and TRBJ2-5; weak D call: TRBD1 (5 bases). This CDR3 contains 17 residues. V was trimmed by 0 bases and J by 2 bases, leaving 16 bases between them. From germline, CDR1 is PRHDT and CDR2 FYEKMQ (reference sequence). The DNA of the CDR3 is TGTGCCAGCAGCTTAGGGGCCCCCGCAGGGCCTCAAGAGACCCAGTACTTC. It codes for CASSLGAPAGPQETQYF.

The gene calls are TRBV27 and TRBJ1-2, with TRBD1 identical over 8 bases. The CDR3 is made up of 15 amino acids. Germline CDR1 MNHEY, CDR2 SMNVEV (reference sequence). V lost 4 bases to trimming and J lost 4 bases; unmatched junction nucleotides: 8. Here the CDR3 DNA reads TGTGCCAGCAGTTCCAAGGCGACAGGGGCCTATGGCTACACCTTC. The encoded protein is CASSSKATGAYGYTF.

With respect to this clonotype: Possible read error: a much larger clone is one base away. The J gene is TRBJ2-3, the V gene TRBV28; TRBD2 is a possible D gene (6 bases). CDR3 length equals 15 residues. Between the trimmed V and J ends, which lost 4 bases and 4 bases, there was a span of 15 bases. Germline lookup yields CDR1 MDHEN and CDR2 SYDVKM. The CDR3 nucleotides are TGTGCCAGCAGTTCCGTAGGGCCGGGGGCAGATACGCAGTATTTT. Translated: CASSSVGPGADTQYF.

The J gene is TRBJ2-1, the V gene TRBV3-1; possible D gene TRBD2, 6 bases. Germline lookup yields CDR1 LGHDT and CDR2 YNNKEL (reference sequence). V was cut by 0 bases and J by 3 bases, with 12 bases left in between. This CDR3 has 16 residues. CDR3 nucleotide sequence: TGTGCCAGCAGCCAAGATCACGGGAGTTTCTACAATGAGCAGTTCTTC. Protein sequence: CASSQDHGSFYNEQFF.

Many counts were recorded for this clonotype. The chain joins TRBV6-2 or TRBV6-3 to TRBJ1-1, with 7 positions matching TRBD1. This CDR3 is 17 amino acids long. V dropped 0 bases and J dropped 5; count of bases not matched to a gene: 12. The germline CDR1 and CDR2 sequences are MNHEY and SVGEGT. DNA for the CDR3: TGTGCCAGCAGTTACTCGGTGGAATCGACAGGGTGGACTGAAGCTTTCTTT. This gives the protein CASSYSVESTGWTEAFF.

About this clonotype itself: This may come from a read error, since a much larger clone is one base off. The chain couples TRBV28 to TRBJ1-5, with 9 bases matching TRBD1. In germline, CDR1 is MDHEN, CDR2 SYDVKM. The CDR3 runs 14 residues. CDR3: CACSSQGARQPQHF. The CDR3 DNA sequence: TGTGCCTGCAGTTCACAGGGGGCTAGGCAGCCCCAGCATTTT. The full variable domain, completed using reference TRBV28 and TRBJ1-5, is DVKVTQSSRYLVKRTGEKVFLECVQDMDHENMFWYRQDPGLGLRLIYFSYDVKMKEKGDIPEGYSVSREKKERFSLILESASTNQTSMYLCACSSQGARQPQHFGDGTRLSIL.

This clonotype was counted only a few times. The rearrangement joins TRBV5-8 to TRBJ2-5; D perhaps matches TRBD2 (6 bases). V dropped 7 bases and J dropped 1 base, with 8 bases sitting between them. Germline V lookup: CDR1 SGHTS, CDR2 YDEGEE. The CDR3 runs to 12 residues. The CDR3 spells CASAGSQETQYF. The CDR3 bases are TGTGCCAGCGCCGGGAGCCAAGAGACCCAGTACTTC.

The chain joins TRBV4-3 to TRBJ2-7; D perhaps matches TRBD2 (6 bases). Germline V CDR1 and CDR2: LGHNA, YSLEER. With 0 bases removed from V and 3 bases from J, the gap between germline ends came to 9 bases. The CDR3 is made up of 14 amino acids. In nucleotides, the CDR3 is TGCGCCAGCAGCCAAGATAGGAGGGACTACGAGCAGTACTTC. It codes for CASSQDRRDYEQYF.

The rearrangement joins TRBV6-2 or TRBV6-3 to TRBJ2-1; D is unclear. Trimming took 4 bases from V and 5 from J, leaving 18 bases between them. Germline assignment: CDR1 MNHEY and CDR2 SVGEGT. The CDR3 totals 16 residues. The CDR3 nucleotides read TGTGCCAGCAGTTCTGAGTGGGCAGCCCATGACAATGAGCAGTTCTTC. It yields the protein CASSSEWAAHDNEQFF.

This clonotype was observed many times. The V call is TRBV7-6, the J call TRBJ1-6, with D perhaps matching TRBD1 (6 bases). V was clipped by 0 bases and J by 7 bases, with 10 bases between them. Germline CDR1 reads SGHVS; CDR2 reads FNYEAQ. This CDR3 comprises 15 residues. For the CDR3, the DNA is TGTGCCAGCAGCTTAGCTAGGGGGATGAATTCACCCCTCCACTTT. Its protein product is CASSLARGMNSPLHF. The full variable domain, rest sourced from reference TRBV7-6 and TRBJ1-6, is GAGVSQSPRYKVTKRGQDVALRCDPISGHVSLYWYRQALGQGPEFLTYFNYEAQQDKSGLPNDRFSAERPEGSISTLTIQRTEQRDSAMYRCASSLARGMNSPLHFGNGTRLTVT.

This clonotype has just a few counts. The chain uses TRBV28 and TRBJ1-1, with TRBD1 matching over 7 bases. The CDR3 has 13 amino acids. Trimming cost V 10 bases and J 1 base; bases outside gene matches: 6. The germline V gene encodes CDR1 MDHEN and CDR2 SYDVKM. The CDR3 nucleotides read TGTGCCACTAAAGACAGGGCGAACACTGAAGCTTTCTTT. As protein: CATKDRANTEAFF.

The genes are TRBV24-1 and TRBJ1-2; a weak D match, TRBD1 (6 bases). The CDR3 loop spans 14 amino acids. Germline V CDR1 and CDR2: KGHDR, SFDVKD. V was pared by 2 bases and J by 4 bases, with 10 bases between. CDR3 DNA: TGTGCCACCAGTGATTCAATGACAGGCTATGGCTACACCTTC. It translates to CATSDSMTGYGYTF.

This clonotype has ten or more counts. The chain is built from TRBV6-2 or TRBV6-3 and TRBJ2-3, with D hard to call. Germline CDR1 MNHEY, CDR2 SVGEGT. The V gene lost 5 bases and the J gene lost 0 bases, with 6 bases spanning the gap. This CDR3 has 13 residues. The CDR3 region has the DNA TGTGCCAGCAGTCTCCGTAGCACAGATACGCAGTATTTT. It specifies CASSLRSTDTQYF.

Details on this clonotype: A much larger clone differs by one base, so this may be a read error. This chain uses TRBV2 with TRBJ2-5, with 8 bases matching TRBD2. The CDR3 is 15 residues long. Germline-derived CDR1 and CDR2 are SNHLY and FYNNEI. The CDR3 here is CASSEVGLAQEPQYF. The CDR3 DNA reads as TGTGCCAGCAGTGAAGTAGGACTAGCACAAGAGCCCCAGTACTTC.

This clonotype turned up a few times. The V gene is TRBV5-1, the J gene TRBJ1-1; TRBD1 matches 10 bases. Germline V gene lookup returns CDR1 SGHRS and CDR2 YFSETQ. There are 18 residues in the CDR3. V dropped 1 base and J dropped 4; count of bases not matched to a gene: 13. The CDR3 DNA sequence: TGCGCCAGCAGCTTGAGGGCATTGACAGGGGGCCGATCCACTGAAGCTTTCTTT. It yields the protein CASSLRALTGGRSTEAFF.

A note on this clonotype: A read error may be the cause here, since a much bigger clone is one base away. Without the conserved terminal phenylalanine or tryptophan, this CDR3 likely stems from a read error. The gene calls are TRBV6-5 and TRBJ2-7, with D possibly TRBD2 on 6 matching bases. The V gene lost 4 bases and the J gene lost 3 bases, with 7 bases spanning the gap. The CDR3 has 12 residues. CDR1 and CDR2 from the germline V gene are MNHEY and SVGAGI. In DNA, the CDR3 is TGTGCCAGCAGTTCCGGGAGCTACGAGCAGTACTCC. Its protein is CASSSGSYEQYS.

This chain links TRBV28 with TRBJ2-3; D not resolved. The CDR3 is 12 amino acids. The V and J ends lost 4 bases and 6 bases respectively, with 8 bases between them. Per the germline V gene, CDR1 is MDHEN and CDR2 is SYDVKM. The CDR3 here is CASSSRLDTQYF. The CDR3 DNA reads as TGTGCCAGCAGTTCCCGGTTGGATACGCAGTATTTT.

This clonotype was observed at least ten times. The chain combines TRBV29-1 with TRBJ2-3; TRBD2 aligns across 13 bases. Germline V gene sequence: CDR1 SQVTM, CDR2 ANQGSEA. The V segment lost 8 bases and the J segment 4 bases; nucleotides outside the gene matches: 12. The CDR3 has 16 residues. The CDR3 DNA is TGCAGCTTCCGGACTAGCGGGAGAACTCTCGCAGATACGCAGTATTTT. It is translated as CSFRTSGRTLADTQYF.

This clonotype appeared a few times. The genes are TRBV6-2 or TRBV6-3 and TRBJ2-5; 10 bases are shared with TRBD1. CDR1 is MNHEY, CDR2 SVGEGT, per germline. J lost 0 bases, V lost 2 bases, and 6 bases had no gene match. CDR3 size: 17 residues. For the CDR3, the DNA is TGTGCCAGCAGTTACGGGACAGGGGCGAGGGACCAAGAGACCCAGTACTTC. Residues: CASSYGTGARDQETQYF.

Concerning this clonotype: The junction shows a germline mismatch at one end, possibly a read error. This chain connects TRBV20-1 to TRBJ1-1, with D unresolved. CDR3 length equals 15 residues. Germline V gives CDR1 DFQATT, CDR2 SNEGSKA (reference sequence). The CDR3: CSASRVGSSNTGAFF. Written as DNA, the CDR3 is TGCAGTGCTTCACGGGTGGGGAGCTCCAACACTGGAGCTTTCTTT.

About this clonotype itself: A much bigger clone sits one base away, suggesting this may be a read error. The gene calls are TRBV28 and TRBJ1-5; D remains unclear. CDR1 and CDR2 from the germline V gene are MDHEN and SYDVKM. The CDR3 runs 14 residues. This CDR3 is CASGLLVSNQPQHF. The CDR3 region has the DNA TGTGCCAGCGGTTTGTTGGTCTCGAATCAGCCCCAGCATTTT.

The CDR3 sequence: CASSLGGGGTQYF. As DNA, the CDR3 is TGTGCCAGCAGCTTGGGGGGGGGAGGGACCCAGTACTTC. The V and J genes are TRBV5-6 and TRBJ2-5; TRBD2 matches 7 bases. From germline, CDR1 is SGHDT and CDR2 YYEEEE. The junction had 3 bases not matched to a gene; V was cut back by 0 bases and J by 7 bases. The CDR3 has 13 residues.

This clonotype was counted between two and nine times. The chain combines TRBV5-4 with TRBJ2-7; D might be TRBD1 (5 bases). Germline V gene sequence: CDR1 SGHNT, CDR2 YYREEE (reference sequence). CDR3 size: 14 residues. Trimming took off 0 bases at V and 1 base at J, with 8 bases between the two ends. The CDR3 DNA reads as TGTGCCAGCAGCTTGGCAGGGCAGTCCTACGAGCAGTACTTC. Translated, it gives CASSLAGQSYEQYF.

This clonotype showed up just once. The genes are TRBV7-6 and TRBJ2-1; D unresolved. CDR3 size: 12 residues. Trimming removed 4 bases at V and 5 bases at J, with 6 bases between. In germline, CDR1 is SGHVS, CDR2 FNYEAQ. CDR3 bases: TGTGCCAGCAGCTCCCATAACAATGAGCAGTTCTTC. Protein sequence: CASSSHNNEQFF.

In the case of this clonotype: The junction shows a germline mismatch at one end, possibly a read error. The chain links TRBV7-9 to TRBJ2-5; D perhaps matches TRBD1 (6 bases). Germline values: CDR1 SEHNR, CDR2 FQNEAQ (reference sequence). The CDR3 runs to 16 residues. DNA of the CDR3: TGTGCCAGCAGCTTTCTAATTGGACAGCGGCAAGAGAACCAGTACTTC. Its protein is CASSFLIGQRQENQYF.

Ten or more counts support this clonotype. The genes are TRBV2 and TRBJ2-6; D gene uncertain. Deletions cut 8 bases from V and 0 bases from J, with 5 bases between. The CDR3 spans 13 residues. The V gene's germline CDR1 is SNHLY and CDR2 FYNNEI. This CDR3 reads CASGFSGANVLTF. As DNA, the CDR3 is TGTGCCAGCGGGTTCTCTGGGGCCAACGTCCTGACTTTC.

Only a few counts were recorded for this clonotype. The genes are TRBV18 and TRBJ2-4; possibly TRBD1 for D (7 bases). Trimming removed 1 base at V and 6 bases at J, with 19 bases between. Germline V gene data show CDR1 as KGHSH and CDR2 as LQKENI. The CDR3 is made up of 17 amino acids. In nucleotides, the CDR3 is TGTGCCAGCTCACCACGTGAGACAGGGACTTTGGGAAACATTCAGTACTTC. Residues: CASSPRETGTLGNIQYF.